Each of the 25 T cell receptor beta chains below was sequenced from the same sample in a study of vaccination and CD4 T cells after COVID-19. The treatment was: approximately nine-day PBMC culture with coronavirus spike peptide pools or control peptides (ViraFEST assay). No cognate antigen is known for these TCRs. An Oncomine TCR Beta short-read assay was used to sequence the DNA from cultured CD4+ T cells. From the PCR reads, TCRdb called clonotypes with MiXCR, one entry per CDR3 protein. The sample consists of about 3,500 distinct CDR3 sequences, roughly 30% of them appearing once. The source material was CD4+ T cells from blood, cultured in vitro. Receptors originate from a human donor who had recovered from COVID-19.

This sequence joins TRBV10-3 and TRBJ2-1; 10 nucleotides align to TRBD2. The germline V gene encodes CDR1 ENHRY and CDR2 SYGVKD. The CDR3 is 16 residues long. Trimming removed 4 bases from V and 2 bases from J; junction bases left unmatched: 5. Here the CDR3 reads CAISGIAGGTYNEQFF. The CDR3 DNA reads as TGTGCCATCAGTGGTATAGCGGGGGGCACCTACAATGAGCAGTTCTTC.

This clonotype turned up a few times. The genes are TRBV20-1 and TRBJ2-5; tentatively, D is TRBD1 (6 bases). CDR1 DFQATT and CDR2 SNEGSKA come from the germline V gene (reference sequence). The V gene lost 6 bases and the J gene lost 1 base, with 12 bases spanning the gap. The CDR3 is 13 amino acids. The CDR3, as DNA: TGCAGTGCCGCACGGACAGCCCAAGAGACCCAGTACTTC. This translates into CSAARTAQETQYF.

V usage is TRBV20-1 and J usage is TRBJ1-1; D may be TRBD1 (5 bases). CDR1 is DFQATT and CDR2 is SNEGSKA in the germline V gene (reference sequence). CDR3 length equals 13 residues. V gave up 1 base and J gave up 4 bases, with 10 bases separating them. The CDR3 protein is CSARGDPITEAFF. The CDR3 DNA is TGCAGTGCTAGAGGGGACCCTATCACTGAAGCTTTCTTT.

This chain's CDR3 is CASSIQGQPLHF. The DNA for the CDR3 is TGTGCCAGCAGTATACAGGGCCAGCCCCTCCACTTT. The V gene is TRBV27, the J gene TRBJ1-6; D may be TRBD1 (6 bases). V dropped 5 bases and J dropped 13 bases, with 12 bases sitting between them. The CDR3 runs to 12 residues. Germline CDR1 is MNHEY and CDR2 is SMNVEV (reference sequence).

This sequence joins TRBV5-6 and TRBJ2-7, with 7 nucleotides matching TRBD1. From germline, CDR1 is SGHDT and CDR2 YYEEEE. This CDR3 region has 14 residues. J lost 0 bases, V lost 3 bases, and 3 bases had no gene match. In DNA, the CDR3 is TGTGCCAGCAGCTCCGGGACAGTCTCCTACGAGCAGTACTTC. Its protein product is CASSSGTVSYEQYF.

Judged by abundance, this clonotype is medium-sized. The rearrangement links TRBV10-1 to TRBJ1-1; D ambiguous. This CDR3 comprises 17 residues. The V and J ends lost 2 bases and 0 bases respectively, with 16 bases between them. Looked up from germline, CDR1 is WNHNN and CDR2 is SYGVQD (reference sequence). The CDR3 region is CASSERPRALLNTEAFF. The CDR3 nucleotides are TGCGCCAGCAGTGAGCGGCCCCGGGCGCTATTGAACACTGAAGCTTTCTTT.

The rearrangement uses TRBV19 and TRBJ2-5, with TRBD1 matching over 8 bases. CDR3 length: 15 residues. V gave up 6 bases and J gave up 1 base; unmatched junction bases: 7. Germline V gene lookup returns CDR1 LNHDA and CDR2 SQIVND (reference sequence). The CDR3, as DNA: TGTGCCAGTAGGCCAGAGACAGGGGCCCAAGAGACCCAGTACTTC. This encodes CASRPETGAQETQYF.

The gene calls are TRBV18 and TRBJ1-2, with D tentatively TRBD1 (5 bases). The CDR3 totals 14 residues. Trimming pared 3 bases from V and 4 bases from J, leaving 12 bases between. Germline values: CDR1 KGHSH, CDR2 LQKENI. The CDR3 region has the DNA TGTGCCAGCTCACCCACGCAGGGAGGCTATGGCTACACCTTC. It specifies CASSPTQGGYGYTF.

The table lists this clonotype with a few counts. The V and J genes are TRBV20-1 and TRBJ2-1; TRBD1 agrees at 8 bases. CDR3 length: 12 residues. Per the germline V gene, CDR1 is DFQATT and CDR2 is SNEGSKA (reference sequence). In nucleotides, the CDR3 is TGCAGCTACAACAGGGGGTTAAATGAGCAGTTCTTC. Encoded protein: CSYNRGLNEQFF.

In its sample, this clonotype was seen once. One junction end does not reproduce the germline sequence, and a read error may be involved. This rearrangement joins TRBV7-2 to TRBJ2-3; D is possibly TRBD2 (5 bases). The germline CDR1 and CDR2 sequences are SGHTA and FQGNSA. The CDR3 runs 14 residues. The DNA for the CDR3 is TGTGCCAGCAGCCCAGGAGGTGGCACAGATACGCAGTGTTTT. Its translation: CASSPGGGTDTQCF.

In its sample, this clonotype was seen a few times. The CDR3, as DNA: TGTGCCAGCAGCCTGAGGGGGGAAGGGTACTTC. This gives the protein CASSLRGEGYF. The rearrangement uses TRBV2 and TRBJ2-7, with D tentatively TRBD1 or TRBD2 (6 bases each). Germline loops: CDR1 SNHLY, CDR2 FYNNEI. This CDR3 region has 11 residues. Trimming removed 6 bases at V and 12 bases at J, with 15 bases between. The whole variable domain, filled in from reference TRBV2 and TRBJ2-7, reads EPEVTQTPSHQVTQMGQEVILRCVPISNHLYFYWYRQILGQKVEFLVSFYNNEISEKSEIFDDQFSVERPDGSNFTLKIRSTKLEDSAMYFCASSLRGEGYFGPGTRLTVT.

The V call is TRBV7-9, the J call TRBJ1-2; D not certain. V dropped 5 bases and J dropped 7 bases, with 17 bases sitting between them. This CDR3 comprises 14 residues. CDR1 is SEHNR, CDR2 FQNEAQ, per germline (reference sequence). The CDR3 sequence is CASSPDTVRRGYTF. Here the CDR3 DNA reads TGTGCCAGCAGCCCGGATACAGTGAGACGTGGCTACACCTTC.

This clonotype turned up a few times. J is TRBJ2-2 and V is TRBV11-2, with TRBD2 matching over 10 bases. The germline V gene has CDR1 SGHAT and CDR2 FQNNGV. The trim removed 4 bases at V and 1 base at J, leaving 3 bases unmatched. This CDR3 spans 16 amino acids. In DNA, the CDR3 is TGTGCCAGCAGCTCCAGACTAGCGGGGAACACCGGGGAGCTGTTTTTT. Its translation: CASSSRLAGNTGELFF.

CDR3 in amino acids: CASSPGQGGQKTQYF. The CDR3 DNA sequence: TGCGCCAGCAGCCCCGGACAGGGAGGGCAAAAGACCCAGTACTTC. The gene calls are TRBV5-1 and TRBJ2-5; D is perhaps TRBD1 (8 bases). V was shortened by 4 bases and J by 6 bases, with 19 bases between the two germline ends. Germline CDR1 is SGHRS and CDR2 is YFSETQ. The CDR3 loop spans 15 amino acids. The whole variable domain, remainder taken from reference TRBV5-1 and TRBJ2-5, is KAGVTQTPRYLIKTRGQQVTLSCSPISGHRSVSWYQQTPGQGLQFLFEYFSETQRNKGNFPGRFSGRQFSNSRSEMNVSTLELGDSALYLCASSPGQGGQKTQYFGPGTRLLVL.

This clonotype was observed a few times. The V and J genes are TRBV6-1 and TRBJ1-3; D call uncertain. Germline CDR1 reads MNHNS; CDR2 reads SASEGT. The CDR3 contains 14 residues. Between the trimmed V and J ends, which lost 7 bases and 4 bases, there was a span of 14 bases. CDR3 bases: TGTGCCAGCACCACCCCGGGTGGAGGAAACACCATATATTTT. This gives the protein CASTTPGGGNTIYF.

The rearrangement joins TRBV7-9 to TRBJ2-5, with TRBD1 matching 7 bases. With V trimmed by 3 bases and J by 5 bases, 6 bases remained unmatched. Per the germline V gene, CDR1 is SEHNR and CDR2 is FQNEAQ (reference sequence). This CDR3 has 14 residues. CDR3 nucleotide sequence: TGTGCCAGCAGCTTGCGAGGGGGCGATGAGACCCAGTACTTC. It specifies CASSLRGGDETQYF. The complete variable domain, with remaining parts taken from reference TRBV7-9 and TRBJ2-5, reads DTGVSQNPRHKITKRGQNVTFRCDPISEHNRLYWYRQTLGQGPEFLTYFQNEAQLEKSRLLSDRFSAERPKGSFSTLEIQRTEQGDSAMYLCASSLRGGDETQYFGPGTRLLVL.

This chain joins TRBV11-2 and TRBJ1-3, with 7 bases lining up with TRBD1. CDR3 size: 14 residues. Germline loops: CDR1 SGHAT, CDR2 FQNNGV. Trimming removed 11 bases from V and 4 bases from J; junction bases left unmatched: 11. CDR3 in DNA: TGTGCCGTGCTAGAGACAGGGTACGGAAACACCATATATTTT. The encoded protein is CAVLETGYGNTIYF.

J is TRBJ2-1 and V is TRBV7-2, with 8 bases lining up with TRBD1. This CDR3 contains 15 residues. Germline V CDR1 and CDR2: SGHTA, FQGNSA. V lost 3 bases and J lost 8; bases outside the gene matches: 9. This CDR3 is CASSFQGASGHEQFF. In DNA form, the CDR3 reads TGTGCCAGCAGCTTCCAGGGGGCGTCAGGTCATGAGCAGTTCTTC.

Only a few counts were recorded for this clonotype. The gene calls are TRBV7-9 and TRBJ1-1; D is ambiguous. Germline V gene data show CDR1 as SEHNR and CDR2 as FQNEAQ (reference sequence). The V gene lost 8 bases and the J gene lost 0 bases, with 10 bases spanning the gap. There are 13 residues in the CDR3. The CDR3 spells CASVGRMNTEAFF. CDR3 nucleotides: TGTGCCAGCGTTGGCCGCATGAACACTGAAGCTTTCTTT.

This clonotype was found a few times. The rearrangement uses TRBV6-1 and TRBJ1-2, with D unclear. V lost 5 bases, J lost 4 bases, and 20 bases lay in between. This CDR3 is 16 amino acids long. Germline CDR1 reads MNHNS; CDR2 reads SASEGT. CDR3: CASSRNGPKQSYGYTF. The DNA of the CDR3 is TGTGCCAGCAGTCGTAACGGGCCTAAGCAGAGCTATGGCTACACCTTC.

The chain links TRBV5-4 to TRBJ2-7; weak D call: TRBD2 (5 bases). Per the germline V gene, CDR1 is SGHNT and CDR2 is YYREEE (reference sequence). The CDR3 sequence is 14 residues long. V was clipped by 4 bases and J by 0 bases, with 11 bases between them. CDR3 DNA: TGTGCCAGCAGCGCGGACTCGAGCTCCTACGAGCAGTACTTC. It is translated as CASSADSSSYEQYF.

The chain employs TRBV5-1 and TRBJ2-4; no definite D call. V gave up 2 bases and J gave up 3 bases, with 9 bases separating them. This CDR3 region has 14 residues. Germline lookup yields CDR1 SGHRS and CDR2 YFSETQ. The CDR3 loop is CASSFEEDKNIQYF. Written as DNA, the CDR3 is TGCGCCAGCAGCTTCGAGGAAGACAAAAACATTCAGTACTTC.

The chain joins TRBV20-1 to TRBJ2-3; no clear D. This CDR3 region has 13 residues. V lost 6 bases to trimming and J lost 2 bases, with 12 bases between them. Germline V gives CDR1 DFQATT, CDR2 SNEGSKA (reference sequence). Written as DNA, the CDR3 is TGCAGTGCCCCGTTAGAGCCCACAGATACGCAGTATTTT. Amino acid sequence: CSAPLEPTDTQYF.

J is TRBJ2-3 and V is TRBV20-1, with 16 bases that match TRBD2. This CDR3 contains 17 residues. Per germline, CDR1 DFQATT and CDR2 SNEGSKA (reference sequence). J gave up 3 bases and V 4 bases, and 7 bases lay outside the gene matches. For the CDR3, the DNA is TGCAGTGCTATAGGGACTAGCGGGGGGGCGGGGACAGATACGCAGTATTTT. The encoded protein is CSAIGTSGGAGTDTQYF.

This clonotype qualifies as medium-sized (0.01 to 0.1%). This chain joins TRBV7-9 and TRBJ1-2; no reliable D call. Germline V gene lookup returns CDR1 SEHNR and CDR2 FQNEAQ (reference sequence). This CDR3 has 13 amino acids. V lost 7 bases, J lost 0 bases, and 9 bases lay in between. CDR3 amino acids: CASTDTTNYGYTF. The CDR3 coding sequence is TGTGCCAGCACCGATACAACTAACTATGGCTACACCTTC.